Listed here are 9 T cell receptor beta chains from one sample, sequenced in a study of cytomegalovirus exposure and HLA in healthy donors. Clones were sequenced by immunoSEQ multiplex PCR, and TCRdb holds only the in-frame ones, with some missing. The data hold some 220,000 clones, with 85% to 95% observed a single time. The sequenced sample was PBMCs. The receptor set was obtained from a woman between 18 and 29 years old in good health and CMV-seronegative.

The chain links TRBV2 to TRBJ1-5, with D possibly matching TRBD1 (5 bases). Germline CDR1 reads SNHLY; CDR2 reads FYNNEI. V was cut by 4 bases and J by 1 base, with 20 bases left in between. The CDR3 length is 18 residues. CDR3 in DNA: TGTGCCAGCAGTGGGCAGGGCGCGGTAGGTAGGAGCAATCAGCCCCAGCATTTT. Translation gives CASSGQGAVGRSNQPQHF.

The J gene is TRBJ1-4, the V gene TRBV2; D perhaps matches TRBD1 (5 bases). Trimming removed 6 bases from V and 5 bases from J, with 16 bases in between. This CDR3 contains 15 residues. Germline assignment: CDR1 SNHLY and CDR2 FYNNEI. CDR3 DNA: TGTGCCAGCAGCGACCCCGGACACCAGAATGAAAAACTGTTTTTT. Residues: CASSDPGHQNEKLFF.

The chain couples TRBV11-3 to TRBJ2-2; 7 nucleotides align to TRBD2. The J segment lost 0 bases and the V segment lost 4 bases, leaving 5 bases of the junction unmatched. The V gene's germline CDR1 is SGHNT and CDR2 YENEEA. The CDR3 loop spans 16 amino acids. The CDR3 DNA reads as TGTGCCAGCAGCTCCATTAGCGGGTCGAACACCGGGGAGCTGTTTTTT. Protein sequence: CASSSISGSNTGELFF.

This clone was seen only a few times. The chain recombines TRBV5-1 with TRBJ2-7, with 12 bases aligning to TRBD2. The CDR3 has 16 amino acids. Losses at the gene ends were 0 bases for V and 3 bases for J; bases not matched to a gene: 4. Germline CDR1 and CDR2: SGHRS and YFSETQ. CDR3 DNA sequence: TGCGCCAGCAGCTTGGCCGGACTAGCGGGGAACTACGAGCAGTACTTC. Its protein product is CASSLAGLAGNYEQYF.

Ten or more counts support this clone. In the same sample, other DNA sequences code for this CDR3. The chain joins TRBV9 to TRBJ1-2, with D maybe TRBD1 (5 bases). Germline values: CDR1 SGDLS, CDR2 YYNGEE. V was clipped by 0 bases and J by 5 bases, with 8 bases between them. The CDR3 is 13 amino acids. The DNA for the CDR3 is TGTGCCAGCAGCGTAGGGGGGGATTATGGCTACACCTTC. It encodes CASSVGGDYGYTF.

The chain links TRBV11-3 to TRBJ2-2, with D tentatively TRBD1 (6 bases). CDR1 is SGHNT, CDR2 YENEEA, per germline. V was pared by 2 bases and J by 4 bases, with 8 bases between. CDR3 length: 14 residues. In DNA form, the CDR3 reads TGTGCCAGCAGCTTACAGGGGCCCACCGGGGAGCTGTTTTTT. It is translated as CASSLQGPTGELFF.

This rearrangement joins TRBV10-3 to TRBJ2-2, with TRBD2 matching over 10 bases. V lost 4 bases to trimming and J lost 8 bases; unmatched junction nucleotides: 4. CDR1 is ENHRY and CDR2 is SYGVKD in the germline V gene. The CDR3 covers 14 residues. The CDR3 DNA follows: TGTGCCATCAGTGGACTAGCGGGTGCGGGGGAGCTGTTTTTT. Translated, it gives CAISGLAGAGELFF.

The chain joins TRBV14 to TRBJ1-1, with D hard to call. CDR3 size: 14 residues. Trimming removed 1 base from V and 1 base from J, with 7 bases in between. Germline-derived CDR1 and CDR2 are SGHDN and FVKESK. CDR3 coding DNA: TGTGCCAGCAGCCAAGTAATCGGGAACACTGAAGCTTTCTTT. Protein sequence: CASSQVIGNTEAFF.

This clone was seen once. The chain is built from TRBV7-9 and TRBJ1-1; no clear D gene. The length of the CDR3 is 15 residues. The V end was cut by 5 bases, the J end by 6 bases, with 19 bases between. Germline assignment: CDR1 SEHNR and CDR2 FQNEAQ (reference sequence). The CDR3 nucleotides are TGTGCCAGCAGCCCTGAGTTTAGCTTACCTCCTGAAGCTTTCTTT. As protein: CASSPEFSLPPEAFF.